The clone carrying this T cell receptor beta chain came up many times. As yet, its antigen is unknown. This record belongs to a study of metastatic and nonmetastatic thyroid tumors. Overall study context: From malignant and benign thyroid patients, repertoires in blood and in tumor or nodule tissue were compared. Regarding the study as a whole: It was reportedly found that TCR beta diversity was significantly higher in malignant thyroid tumors than in benign nodules, a difference seen in both blood and tumor samples.

The entire patient cohort was treatment-naive prior to thyroid surgery. Authors' analysis steps: Clinicopathological groups of papillary thyroid cancer showed CDR3 differences that were used to build a distant-metastasis classifier. MiXCR reprocessed the PCR reads for TCRdb. These V and J calls rely on TCRdb rather than the paper's analysis. The data contain 60,000 or so clones, 4% to 4.5% of them singletons. Sequencing was carried out using blood. The TCR comes from a female donor with papillary thyroid cancer or a benign thyroid nodule (not recorded which). Some clones in this sample may be carry-over from other donors' samples.

CDR3 sequence reads: CASSNRREGPYGELFF. The DNA for the CDR3 is TGTGCCAGTAGTAACAGGCGGGAGGGCCCATACGGGGAGCTGTTTTTT. The V and J genes are TRBV19 and TRBJ2-2; 9 bases match TRBD2. Germline CDR1 reads LNHDA; CDR2 reads SQIVND (reference sequence). Trimming removed 4 bases from V and 7 bases from J; junction bases left unmatched: 10. There are 16 residues in the CDR3.